This T cell receptor beta chain was documented in a study of blood T cell repertoires in COVID-19. The wider study: There were acute and convalescent COVID-19 samples, and they came from the United States, Italy and Spain.

The germline V gene has CDR1 SNHLY and CDR2 FYNNEI. The CDR3 contains 14 residues. Losses at the gene ends were 3 bases for V and 7 bases for J; bases not matched to a gene: 5. The cohort comprised adults aged roughly 18 to 95 years residing in about two dozen US areas. Recovered status in Cohort 3 required two negative PCRs, clearance, or symptom resolution. The assay was immunoSEQ multiplex PCR, and TCRdb's table has in-frame clones only and misses some. The sample carries approximately 490,000 clones, 70% to 90% recorded once. The chain joins TRBV2 to TRBJ1-2, with 10 bases that match TRBD1. The TCR sequence derives from a woman aged 55-69 years who had recovered from COVID-19. What was sequenced was PBMCs or T cells enriched from blood (not recorded which). CDR3 bases: TGTGCCAGCAGTGACGACAGGGGGCTTTCTGGCTACACCTTC. Translated, it gives CASSDDRGLSGYTF.